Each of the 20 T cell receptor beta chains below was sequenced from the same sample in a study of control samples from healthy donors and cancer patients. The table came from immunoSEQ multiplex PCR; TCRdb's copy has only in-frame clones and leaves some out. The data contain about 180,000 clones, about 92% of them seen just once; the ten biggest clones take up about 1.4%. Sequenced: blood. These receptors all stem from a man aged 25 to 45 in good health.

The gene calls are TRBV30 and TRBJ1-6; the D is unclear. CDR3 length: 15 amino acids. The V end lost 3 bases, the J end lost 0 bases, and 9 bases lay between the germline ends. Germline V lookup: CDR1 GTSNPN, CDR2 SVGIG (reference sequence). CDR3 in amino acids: CAWRDGGSYNSPLHF. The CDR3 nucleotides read TGTGCCTGGAGGGACGGAGGCTCCTATAATTCACCCCTCCACTTT.

The CDR3 bases are TGTGCCAGCAGTGACTCGTACAGGGAGTCCTACAATGAGCAGTTCTTC. This encodes CASSDSYRESYNEQFF. This chain connects TRBV6-4 to TRBJ2-1; D is possibly TRBD1 (6 bases). Looked up from germline, CDR1 is MRHNA and CDR2 is SNTAGT. With 0 bases removed from V and 1 base from J, the gap between germline ends came to 10 bases. The length of the CDR3 is 16 residues.

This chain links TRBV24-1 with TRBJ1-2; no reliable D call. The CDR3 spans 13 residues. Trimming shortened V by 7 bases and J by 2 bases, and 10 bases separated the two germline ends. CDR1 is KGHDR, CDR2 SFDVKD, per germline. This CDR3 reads CATSPGGNYGYTF. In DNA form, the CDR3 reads TGTGCCACCAGCCCAGGAGGAAACTATGGCTACACCTTC.

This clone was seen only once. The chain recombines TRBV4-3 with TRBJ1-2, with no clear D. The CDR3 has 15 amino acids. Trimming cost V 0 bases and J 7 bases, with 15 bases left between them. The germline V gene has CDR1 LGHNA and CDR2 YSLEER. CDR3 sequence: CASSQDLKGWAGYTF. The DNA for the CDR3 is TGCGCCAGCAGCCAAGATCTGAAGGGATGGGCTGGCTACACCTTC.

The CDR3 is CASSLGAGSSYEQYF. The CDR3 region has the DNA TGTGCCAGCAGCTTGGGTGCGGGCAGTTCCTACGAGCAGTACTTC. V is TRBV5-6 and J is TRBJ2-7, with D possibly matching TRBD2 (5 bases). CDR1 and CDR2 (germline): SGHDT, YYEEEE. Trimming stripped 0 bases from V and 1 base from J, with 11 bases between. The CDR3 has 15 residues.

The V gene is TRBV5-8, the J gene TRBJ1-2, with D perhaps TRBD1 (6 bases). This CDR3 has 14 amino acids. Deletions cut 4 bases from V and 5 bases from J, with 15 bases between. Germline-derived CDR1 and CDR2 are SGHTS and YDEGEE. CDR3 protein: CASSQGGTHYGYTF. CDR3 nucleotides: TGTGCCAGCAGCCAAGGGGGGACACATTATGGCTACACCTTC.

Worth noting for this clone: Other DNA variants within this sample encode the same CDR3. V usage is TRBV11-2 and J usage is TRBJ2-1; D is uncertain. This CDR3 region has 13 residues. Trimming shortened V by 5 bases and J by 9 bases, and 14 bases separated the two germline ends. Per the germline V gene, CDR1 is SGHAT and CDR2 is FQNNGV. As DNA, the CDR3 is TGTGCCAGCAGCCAACCGGCGTGGCCTGAGCAGTTCTTC. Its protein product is CASSQPAWPEQFF.

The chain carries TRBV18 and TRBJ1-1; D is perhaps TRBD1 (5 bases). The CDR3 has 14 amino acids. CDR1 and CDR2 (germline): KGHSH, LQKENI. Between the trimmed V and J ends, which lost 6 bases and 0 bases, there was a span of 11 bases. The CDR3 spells CASSPRDLNTEAFF. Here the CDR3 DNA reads TGTGCCAGCTCTCCCCGGGACCTGAACACTGAAGCTTTCTTT.

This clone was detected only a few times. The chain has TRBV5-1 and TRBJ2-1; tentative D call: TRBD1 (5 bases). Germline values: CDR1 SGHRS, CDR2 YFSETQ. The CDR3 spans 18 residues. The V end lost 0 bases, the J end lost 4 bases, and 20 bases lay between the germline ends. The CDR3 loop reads CASSLVTLGQGRYNEQFF. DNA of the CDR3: TGCGCCAGCAGCTTGGTTACGTTGGGCCAGGGAAGGTACAATGAGCAGTTCTTC.

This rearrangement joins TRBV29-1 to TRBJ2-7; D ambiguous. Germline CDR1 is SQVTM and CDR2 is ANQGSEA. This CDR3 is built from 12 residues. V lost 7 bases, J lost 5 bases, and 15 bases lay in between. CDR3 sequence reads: CSAEFKPNEQYF. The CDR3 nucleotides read TGCAGCGCCGAATTCAAACCCAACGAGCAGTACTTC.

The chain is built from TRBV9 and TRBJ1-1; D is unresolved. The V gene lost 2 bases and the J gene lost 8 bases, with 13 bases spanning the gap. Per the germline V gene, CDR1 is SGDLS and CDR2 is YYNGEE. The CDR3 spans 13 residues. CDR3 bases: TGTGCCAGCAGCGTCGGTTTGTCAGGCGAAGCTTTCTTT. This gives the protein CASSVGLSGEAFF.

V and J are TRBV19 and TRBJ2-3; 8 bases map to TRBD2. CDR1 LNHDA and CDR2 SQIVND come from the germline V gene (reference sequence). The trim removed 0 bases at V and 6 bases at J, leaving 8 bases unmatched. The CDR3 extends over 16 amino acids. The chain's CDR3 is CASSIDRAGGFDTQYF. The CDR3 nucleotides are TGTGCCAGTAGTATAGATCGGGCGGGGGGTTTTGATACGCAGTATTTT.

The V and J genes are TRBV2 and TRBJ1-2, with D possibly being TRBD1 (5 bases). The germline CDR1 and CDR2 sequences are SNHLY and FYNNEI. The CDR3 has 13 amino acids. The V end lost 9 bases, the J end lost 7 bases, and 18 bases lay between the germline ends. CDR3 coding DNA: TGTGCCAGTGGAGGGCAGGGAGGAGCTGGCTACACCTTC. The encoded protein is CASGGQGGAGYTF.

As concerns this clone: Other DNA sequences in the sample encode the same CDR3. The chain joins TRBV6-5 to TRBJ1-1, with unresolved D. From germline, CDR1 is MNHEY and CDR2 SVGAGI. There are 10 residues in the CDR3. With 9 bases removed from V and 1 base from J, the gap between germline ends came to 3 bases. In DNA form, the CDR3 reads TGTGCCAGTCGGAACACTGAAGCTTTCTTT. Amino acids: CASRNTEAFF.

The CDR3 DNA sequence: TGTGCCAGCAGCGTAGCCGGACAGGGAAGCTCCTACGAGCAGTACTTC. It encodes CASSVAGQGSSYEQYF. The V and J genes are TRBV9 and TRBJ2-7; 8 bases are shared with TRBD1. Germline V CDR1 and CDR2: SGDLS, YYNGEE. V shed 0 bases and J 0 bases; nucleotides not matched to a gene: 5. This CDR3 has 16 residues.

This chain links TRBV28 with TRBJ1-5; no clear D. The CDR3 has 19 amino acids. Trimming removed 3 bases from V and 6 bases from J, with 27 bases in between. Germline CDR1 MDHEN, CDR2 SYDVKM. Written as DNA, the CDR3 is TGTGCCAGCAGTTTTCACTTCGACCCTCTTAGTCACGGTAGTCAGCCCCAGCATTTT. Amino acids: CASSFHFDPLSHGSQPQHF.

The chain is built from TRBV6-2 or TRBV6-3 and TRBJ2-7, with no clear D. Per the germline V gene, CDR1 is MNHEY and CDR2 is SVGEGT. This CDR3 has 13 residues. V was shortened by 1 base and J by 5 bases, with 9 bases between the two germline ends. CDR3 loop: CASSYLRSDEQYF. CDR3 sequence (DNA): TGTGCCAGCAGTTACTTGCGTTCGGACGAGCAGTACTTC.

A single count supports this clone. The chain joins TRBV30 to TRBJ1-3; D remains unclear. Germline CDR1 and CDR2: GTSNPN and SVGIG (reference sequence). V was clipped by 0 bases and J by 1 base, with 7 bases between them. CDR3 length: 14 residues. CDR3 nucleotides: TGTGCCTGGAGTGTAGCGAAATCTGGAAACACCATATATTTT. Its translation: CAWSVAKSGNTIYF.

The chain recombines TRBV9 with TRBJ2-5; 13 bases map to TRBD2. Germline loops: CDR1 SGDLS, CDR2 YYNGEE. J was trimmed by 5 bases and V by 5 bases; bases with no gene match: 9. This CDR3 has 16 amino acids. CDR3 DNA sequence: TGTGCCAGCAGTTTTACCGGGACTAGCGGGACTGAGACCCAGTACTTC. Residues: CASSFTGTSGTETQYF.

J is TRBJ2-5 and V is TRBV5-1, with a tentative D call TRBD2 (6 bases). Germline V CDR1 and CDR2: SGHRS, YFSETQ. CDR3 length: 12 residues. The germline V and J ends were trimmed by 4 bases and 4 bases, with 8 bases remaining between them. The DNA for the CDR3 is TGCGCCAGCAGCCCGGGACTAGAGACCCAGTACTTC. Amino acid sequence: CASSPGLETQYF.